There are many counts of the clone carrying this T cell receptor beta chain. The junction departs from germline at one end; a sequencing error may be responsible. The CDR3 covers 15 residues. The germline gives CDR1 SGHTA, CDR2 FQGNSA. TCR alpha and TCR beta cDNA libraries carrying sample barcodes and UMIs came from 5'RACE with constant-segment primers. TCRdb redid the calling of the 5' RACE reads with MiXCR, one entry per CDR3 protein. The sample carries more than 120,000 distinct CDR3 sequences, approximately 5.7% recorded once. This sample is drawn from a study of T-cell memory formation after mild COVID-19.

The chain combines TRBV7-2 with TRBJ1-5; 7 nucleotides match TRBD1. Sequences were obtained from PBMCs or a T cell subset sorted from them (not recorded which). The clonotype originates from an adult woman who had mild COVID-19 (a few samples of this study predate the infection). Cell type and time point are not known. The CDR3: CASSLGQNSNQPQHF. The CDR3, as DNA: TGCGCCAGCAGCTTGGGACAGAATAGCAATCAGCCCCAGCATTTT. The full variable domain, rest sourced from reference TRBV7-2 and TRBJ1-5, is GAGVSQSPSNKVTEKGKDVELRCDPISGHTALYWYRQSLGQGLEFLIYFQGNSAPDKSGLPSDRFSAERTGGSVSTLTIQRTQQEDSAVYLCASSLGQNSNQPQHFGDGTRLSIL.